The T cell receptor (beta chain) under discussion was sequenced for a study of Graves' ophthalmopathy and Graves' hyperthyroidism. Study findings and constraints: Ophthalmopathy progression was predicted by the model at 60% to 71% sensitivity and about 79% specificity.

The length of the CDR3 is 14 residues. Germline CDR1 and CDR2: SGHTA and FQGNSA. V was pared by 8 bases and J by 7 bases, with 10 bases of the junction left unmatched. Comment on this clonotype: The target antigen is unknown.

Under 3 months in duration, the ophthalmopathy in affected donors had moderate-to-severe activity, CAS ≥3 and NOSPECS ≥4. As the starting material, approximately 10 ml of fresh peripheral blood yielded the PBMCs. RNA served as the template for amplifying TCR beta CDR3 regions. HTBI primers primed a first-round RT-PCR, and a second-round multiplex PCR followed. TCRdb used MiXCR to reprocess the multiplex PCR reads, holding one entry per CDR3 protein. The sample consists of about 400,000 distinct CDR3 sequences, roughly 18% of them appearing once. The receptor comes from a woman under 30 with Graves' ophthalmopathy. The rearrangement links TRBV7-2 to TRBJ2-5; 10 nucleotides match TRBD2. Sample: peripheral blood. The CDR3 loop reads CASALTSGIGTQYF. CDR3 nucleotide sequence: TGTGCCAGCGCCCTTACTAGCGGGATAGGGACCCAGTACTTC. Drawing the rest from reference TRBV7-2 and TRBJ2-5, the complete variable domain is GAGVSQSPSNKVTEKGKDVELRCDPISGHTALYWYRQSLGQGLEFLIYFQGNSAPDKSGLPSDRFSAERTGGSVSTLTIQRTQQEDSAVYLCASALTSGIGTQYFGPGTRLLVL.